What follows are 31 T cell receptor beta chains derived from one specimen sequenced in a study of T cells in Graves' hyperthyroidism and ophthalmopathy. Researchers amplified the TCR beta CDR3 regions from RNA transcripts. A first-round RT-PCR of the TCR CDR3 used the HTBI primer set. MiXCR, run by TCRdb on the multiplex PCR reads, gives a single entry per CDR3 protein. The table lists about 460,000 distinct CDR3 sequences, 22% of them singletons. What was sequenced was blood. These receptor sequences come from a woman aged 65 to 85 with Graves' ophthalmopathy.

In its sample, this clonotype was seen a few times. J is TRBJ1-2 and V is TRBV10-3; weak D call: TRBD1 (5 bases). V was clipped by 0 bases and J by 4 bases, with 9 bases between them. Germline-derived CDR1 and CDR2 are ENHRY and SYGVKD. The length of the CDR3 is 14 residues. In DNA, the CDR3 is TGTGCCATCAGTGAGTCGGGACTCACCTATGGCTACACCTTC. Residues: CAISESGLTYGYTF.

The chain carries TRBV10-1 and TRBJ1-1; tentatively, D is TRBD1 (5 bases). The V end lost 6 bases, the J end lost 1 base, and 12 bases lay between the germline ends. CDR1 and CDR2 (germline): WNHNN, SYGVQD (reference sequence). The CDR3 covers 14 residues. CDR3 DNA sequence: TGCGCCAGCAGCCCGGCAGGGTGGAACACTGAAGCTTTCTTT. It encodes CASSPAGWNTEAFF.

This clonotype appeared a few times. V is TRBV6-1 and J is TRBJ1-2; D is ambiguous. The CDR3 covers 13 residues. V was trimmed by 6 bases and J by 5 bases, leaving 13 bases between them. Germline loops: CDR1 MNHNS, CDR2 SASEGT. The CDR3 is CASSHKPGYGYTF. The CDR3 DNA reads as TGTGCCAGCAGCCACAAGCCGGGGTATGGCTACACCTTC.

This clonotype was seen a handful of times. The V call is TRBV6-1, the J call TRBJ2-3; 8 nucleotides line up with TRBD1. With V trimmed by 6 bases and J by 7 bases, 15 bases remained unmatched. The length of the CDR3 is 16 residues. Germline-derived CDR1 and CDR2 are MNHNS and SASEGT. CDR3 in DNA: TGTGCCAGCAGAGGCAAACAGGGGGACGACCGCCATACGCAGTATTTT. This sequence encodes CASRGKQGDDRHTQYF.

V and J are TRBV29-1 and TRBJ2-1; 13 nucleotides agree with TRBD2. This CDR3 is 14 amino acids long. Germline CDR1 and CDR2: SQVTM and ANQGSEA. The trim removed 5 bases at V and 9 bases at J, leaving 7 bases unmatched. The CDR3 bases are TGCAGCGTTTTACCGGGACTAGCGGGAATTGAGCAGTTCTTC. Residues: CSVLPGLAGIEQFF.

In this sample, this clonotype turned up a few times. The V gene is TRBV7-3, the J gene TRBJ2-3; TRBD2 aligns across 7 bases. V lost 3 bases and J lost 4; bases outside the gene matches: 10. This CDR3 has 16 amino acids. Germline assignment: CDR1 SGHTA and CDR2 FQGTGA. In DNA form, the CDR3 reads TGTGCCAGCAGCTTTCGCCCTAGCGGAGGGGCAGATACGCAGTATTTT. Protein: CASSFRPSGGADTQYF.

This clonotype was detected many times. The V gene is TRBV7-8, the J gene TRBJ1-6; unclear D gene. Trimming cost V 2 bases and J 7 bases, with 9 bases left between them. The germline V gene has CDR1 SGHVS and CDR2 FQNEAQ. This CDR3 contains 14 residues. DNA for the CDR3: TGTGCCAGCAGCTTATTAGTGATAAATTCACCCCTCCACTTT. This codes for CASSLLVINSPLHF.

This clonotype was seen a few times. The chain is built from TRBV12-3 or TRBV12-4 and TRBJ1-5; the match to TRBD1 covers 9 bases. Trimming cost V 3 bases and J 4 bases; bases outside gene matches: 4. The CDR3 sequence is 15 residues long. The CDR3, as DNA: TGTGCCAGCAGTTTGTCCGGGACAGGGAATCAGCCCCAGCATTTT. This gives the protein CASSLSGTGNQPQHF.

The chain links TRBV15 to TRBJ2-1; D is ambiguous. This CDR3 has 14 amino acids. V was clipped by 1 base and J by 0 bases, with 4 bases between them. Germline CDR1 reads LNHNV; CDR2 reads YYDKDF (reference sequence). This CDR3 is CATSRVSSYNEQFF. The DNA of the CDR3 is TGTGCCACCAGCAGAGTCAGCTCCTACAATGAGCAGTTCTTC.

This clonotype was counted at least ten times. The genes are TRBV11-2 and TRBJ2-1; D might be TRBD1 (5 bases). Trimming pared 1 base from V and 8 bases from J, leaving 12 bases between. CDR3 length: 14 amino acids. In germline, CDR1 is SGHAT, CDR2 FQNNGV. The CDR3 coding sequence is TGTGCCAGCAGCTTAGGGTCTCTCAGGGATGAGCAGTTCTTC. Amino acids: CASSLGSLRDEQFF.

Note on this clonotype: With a much larger clone just one base away, this may be a read error. The chain employs TRBV12-3 or TRBV12-4 and TRBJ2-7; 14 bases line up with TRBD2. This CDR3 region has 14 residues. The ends lost 5 bases at V and 7 bases at J; junction bases unmatched: 4. This chain's CDR3 is CASSMGLAGVEQYF. In nucleotides, the CDR3 is TGTGCCAGCAGTATGGGACTAGCGGGAGTTGAGCAGTACTTC.

This clonotype was seen repeatedly, ten times or more. The chain carries TRBV7-2 and TRBJ2-2; 8 bases are a match to TRBD2. Germline V lookup: CDR1 SGHTA, CDR2 FQGNSA. V lost 1 base, J lost 4 bases, and 5 bases stayed unmatched. This CDR3 contains 16 residues. CDR3 coding DNA: TGTGCCAGCAGCTTAGGTCTAGCGGGCGTCACCGGGGAGCTGTTTTTT. Translating it yields CASSLGLAGVTGELFF.

The chain couples TRBV18 to TRBJ1-1; D not certain. Looked up from germline, CDR1 is KGHSH and CDR2 is LQKENI. V dropped 6 bases and J dropped 3 bases, with 11 bases sitting between them. This CDR3 is 13 amino acids long. This chain's CDR3 is CASSSVMDTEAFF. The CDR3 region has the DNA TGTGCCAGCTCCTCCGTTATGGACACTGAAGCTTTCTTT.

This clonotype was detected only a few times. The chain links TRBV9 to TRBJ1-6; possibly TRBD1 for D (5 bases). V was trimmed by 3 bases and J by 7 bases, leaving 11 bases between them. This CDR3 is 14 amino acids long. Germline CDR1 and CDR2: SGDLS and YYNGEE. The CDR3 sequence: CASSAGPLNSPLHF. The CDR3 DNA is TGTGCCAGCAGCGCGGGACCCCTGAATTCACCCCTCCACTTT.

This clonotype was counted only a few times. V gene TRBV14 combines with J gene TRBJ2-1, with D uncertain. This CDR3 contains 15 residues. Germline CDR1 SGHDN, CDR2 FVKESK. V was cut by 1 base and J by 2 bases, with 9 bases left in between. This chain's CDR3 is CASSQGPATYNEQFF. The CDR3 bases are TGTGCCAGCAGCCAAGGTCCCGCGACCTACAATGAGCAGTTCTTC.

This clonotype was counted a few times. The J gene is TRBJ2-1, the V gene TRBV11-3; the D gene could be TRBD1 or TRBD2 (5 bases each). CDR3 size: 15 residues. Trimming removed 5 bases from V and 0 bases from J, with 11 bases in between. Germline values: CDR1 SGHNT, CDR2 YENEEA. The CDR3 is CASSGDGSSYNEQFF. In DNA, the CDR3 is TGTGCCAGCAGCGGGGACGGAAGCTCCTACAATGAGCAGTTCTTC.

This rearrangement joins TRBV5-6 to TRBJ2-7; D might be TRBD1 (6 bases). Germline loops: CDR1 SGHDT, CDR2 YYEEEE. This CDR3 is 13 amino acids long. The V and J ends lost 4 bases and 2 bases respectively, with 10 bases between them. CDR3 in amino acids: CASSIWTAYEQYF. The CDR3 DNA is TGTGCCAGCAGCATCTGGACAGCCTACGAGCAGTACTTC.

In this sample, this clonotype turned up a few times. The chain combines TRBV5-1 with TRBJ2-2; D unclear. Germline loops: CDR1 SGHRS, CDR2 YFSETQ. This CDR3 has 14 amino acids. Trimming shortened V by 3 bases and J by 1 base, and 7 bases separated the two germline ends. CDR3: CASSSTRNTGELFF. The CDR3 nucleotides are TGCGCCAGCAGCTCGACAAGGAACACCGGGGAGCTGTTTTTT.

This clonotype was seen a few times. The chain is built from TRBV6-1 and TRBJ2-3; D gene unclear. CDR3 length: 13 amino acids. Germline CDR1 MNHNS, CDR2 SASEGT. Trimming cost V 8 bases and J 4 bases, with 13 bases left between them. The CDR3 bases are TGTGCCAGCGTCCGGGTCCTGGCAGATACGCAGTATTTT. It specifies CASVRVLADTQYF.

The chain has TRBV28 and TRBJ2-7; the D gene is possibly TRBD2 (5 bases). The CDR3 has 14 amino acids. Trimming took 6 bases from V and 2 from J, leaving 14 bases between them. In germline, CDR1 is MDHEN, CDR2 SYDVKM. The DNA for the CDR3 is TGTGCCAGCAGCCCGGACTGGGGAACCTACGAGCAGTACTTC. Its translation: CASSPDWGTYEQYF.

This clonotype was observed a few times. The chain links TRBV7-9 to TRBJ2-7; 7 positions agree with TRBD1. The CDR3 contains 15 residues. V dropped 3 bases and J dropped 2; count of bases not matched to a gene: 7. Germline assignment: CDR1 SEHNR and CDR2 FQNEAQ (reference sequence). The CDR3 loop reads CASSLVGDSTYEQYF. The CDR3 coding sequence is TGTGCCAGCAGCTTGGTAGGGGACAGCACCTACGAGCAGTACTTC.

The chain links TRBV5-1 to TRBJ2-7; D not certain. V lost 5 bases and J 5 bases, leaving 14 bases between the germline ends. Germline CDR1 reads SGHRS; CDR2 reads YFSETQ. This CDR3 has 13 residues. The CDR3 loop reads CASSFTPPDEQYF. The CDR3 nucleotides read TGCGCCAGCAGTTTCACACCGCCAGACGAGCAGTACTTC.

Points on this clonotype: This may be a read error: a much more frequent sequence differs by one nucleotide. This CDR3 reads CASSYSAQPTDTQYF. The CDR3 DNA is TGTGCCAGCAGTTACTCAGCCCAGCCCACAGATACGCAGTATTTT. The chain links TRBV6-2 or TRBV6-3 to TRBJ2-3; no definite D call. Germline values: CDR1 MNHEY, CDR2 SVGEGT. The ends were cut back, 0 bases at V and 2 bases at J, with 9 bases in the middle. The CDR3 loop spans 15 amino acids.

This chain joins TRBV30 and TRBJ2-1, with TRBD1 matching over 7 bases. Germline V gene sequence: CDR1 GTSNPN, CDR2 SVGIG (reference sequence). There are 12 residues in the CDR3. The trim removed 1 base at V and 12 bases at J, leaving 6 bases unmatched. CDR3 loop: CAWSAQTGWQFF. CDR3 nucleotides: TGTGCCTGGAGTGCCCAGACAGGGTGGCAGTTCTTC.

This sequence joins TRBV4-1 and TRBJ2-7; 7 bases map to TRBD1. Germline loops: CDR1 MGHRA, CDR2 YSYEKL. The CDR3 has 15 amino acids. The trim removed 5 bases at V and 3 bases at J, leaving 10 bases unmatched. CDR3 sequence (DNA): TGCGCCAGCAGCTCCATCCCGGGACAGTTCTACGAGCAGTACTTC. Translated: CASSSIPGQFYEQYF.

V usage is TRBV18 and J usage is TRBJ1-5, with 11 bases aligning to TRBD1. CDR1 is KGHSH and CDR2 is LQKENI in the germline V gene. V trimming: 4 bases; J trimming: 5 bases; junction bases outside the gene matches: 4. The CDR3 is 15 residues long. This CDR3 is CASSQGTGGDQPQHF. CDR3 bases: TGTGCCAGCTCACAGGGGACAGGGGGGGATCAGCCCCAGCATTTT. The entire variable domain, with the rest obtained from reference TRBV18 and TRBJ1-5, is as follows: NAGVMQNPRHLVRRRGQEARLRCSPMKGHSHVYWYRQLPEEGLKFMVYLQKENIIDESGMPKERFSAEFPKEGPSILRIQQVVRGDSAAYFCASSQGTGGDQPQHFGDGTRLSIL.

There are a few counts of this clonotype. The chain is built from TRBV5-1 and TRBJ1-2; D possibly corresponds to TRBD1 (5 bases). Trimming took off 3 bases at V and 5 bases at J, with 17 bases between the two ends. The germline gives CDR1 SGHRS, CDR2 YFSETQ. This CDR3 spans 15 amino acids. CDR3 DNA sequence: TGCGCCAGCAGCTGGGGAACCTTGGACATTTATGGCTACACCTTC. Translated, it gives CASSWGTLDIYGYTF.

The chain has TRBV4-3 and TRBJ2-3; 14 bases line up with TRBD2. From germline, CDR1 is LGHNA and CDR2 YSLEER. The CDR3 spans 18 residues. V dropped 1 base and J dropped 3; count of bases not matched to a gene: 6. CDR3 protein: CASSQGLAGGPQTDTQYF. CDR3 coding DNA: TGCGCCAGCAGCCAAGGACTAGCGGGAGGGCCTCAGACAGATACGCAGTATTTT.

This clonotype was counted only a few times. The CDR3 region is CASSLKTVGETQYF. In DNA, the CDR3 is TGTGCCAGCAGCTTGAAGACGGTAGGAGAGACCCAGTACTTC. V gene TRBV5-4 combines with J gene TRBJ2-5; D not certain. V gave up 1 base and J gave up 4 bases, with 11 bases separating them. CDR1 is SGHNT, CDR2 YYREEE, per germline (reference sequence). The CDR3 loop spans 14 amino acids.

This clonotype came up a few times. Here the CDR3 DNA reads TGTGCCATCACCGGTAGCGGGTCCGGGGGAGATACGCAGTATTTT. Protein product: CAITGSGSGGDTQYF. J is TRBJ2-3 and V is TRBV10-3; 7 bases align to TRBD2. Germline CDR1 and CDR2: ENHRY and SYGVKD. With 7 bases clipped from V and 5 bases from J, the junction kept 12 bases outside the gene matches. This CDR3 has 15 residues.

This clonotype was observed at least ten times. The rearrangement uses TRBV12-3 or TRBV12-4 and TRBJ2-7, with 9 bases lining up with TRBD1. The junction had 4 bases not matched to a gene; V was cut back by 5 bases and J by 5 bases. This CDR3 region has 13 residues. The CDR3 protein is CASSGTGIHEQYF. CDR3 in DNA: TGTGCCAGCAGTGGGACAGGGATCCACGAGCAGTACTTC.